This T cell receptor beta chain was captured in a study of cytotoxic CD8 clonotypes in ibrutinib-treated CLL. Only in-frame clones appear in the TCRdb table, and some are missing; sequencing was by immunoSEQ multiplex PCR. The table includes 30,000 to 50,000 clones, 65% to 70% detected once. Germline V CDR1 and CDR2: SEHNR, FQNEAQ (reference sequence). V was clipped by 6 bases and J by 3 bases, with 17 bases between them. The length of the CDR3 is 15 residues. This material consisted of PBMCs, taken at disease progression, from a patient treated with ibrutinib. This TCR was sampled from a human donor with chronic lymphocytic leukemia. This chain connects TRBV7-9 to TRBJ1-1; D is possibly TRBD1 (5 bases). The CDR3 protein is CASRIRRGSDTEAFF. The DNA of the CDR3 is TGTGCCAGCAGAATCCGCCGGGGGTCGGACACTGAAGCTTTCTTT.